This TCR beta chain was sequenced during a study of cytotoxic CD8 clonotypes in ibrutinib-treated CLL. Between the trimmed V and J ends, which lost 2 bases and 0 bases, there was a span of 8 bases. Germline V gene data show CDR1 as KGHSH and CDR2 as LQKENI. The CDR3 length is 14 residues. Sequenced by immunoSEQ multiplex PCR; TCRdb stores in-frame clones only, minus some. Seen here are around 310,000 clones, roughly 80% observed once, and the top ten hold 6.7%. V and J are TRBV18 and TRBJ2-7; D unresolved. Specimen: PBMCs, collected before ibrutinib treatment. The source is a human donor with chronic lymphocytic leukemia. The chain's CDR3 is CASSPVLASYEQYF. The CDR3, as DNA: TGTGCCAGCTCACCAGTTCTGGCCTCCTACGAGCAGTACTTC. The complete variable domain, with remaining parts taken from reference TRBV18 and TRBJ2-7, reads NAGVMQNPRHLVRRRGQEARLRCSPMKGHSHVYWYRQLPEEGLKFMVYLQKENIIDESGMPKERFSAEFPKEGPSILRIQQVVRGDSAAYFCASSPVLASYEQYFGPGTRLTVT.